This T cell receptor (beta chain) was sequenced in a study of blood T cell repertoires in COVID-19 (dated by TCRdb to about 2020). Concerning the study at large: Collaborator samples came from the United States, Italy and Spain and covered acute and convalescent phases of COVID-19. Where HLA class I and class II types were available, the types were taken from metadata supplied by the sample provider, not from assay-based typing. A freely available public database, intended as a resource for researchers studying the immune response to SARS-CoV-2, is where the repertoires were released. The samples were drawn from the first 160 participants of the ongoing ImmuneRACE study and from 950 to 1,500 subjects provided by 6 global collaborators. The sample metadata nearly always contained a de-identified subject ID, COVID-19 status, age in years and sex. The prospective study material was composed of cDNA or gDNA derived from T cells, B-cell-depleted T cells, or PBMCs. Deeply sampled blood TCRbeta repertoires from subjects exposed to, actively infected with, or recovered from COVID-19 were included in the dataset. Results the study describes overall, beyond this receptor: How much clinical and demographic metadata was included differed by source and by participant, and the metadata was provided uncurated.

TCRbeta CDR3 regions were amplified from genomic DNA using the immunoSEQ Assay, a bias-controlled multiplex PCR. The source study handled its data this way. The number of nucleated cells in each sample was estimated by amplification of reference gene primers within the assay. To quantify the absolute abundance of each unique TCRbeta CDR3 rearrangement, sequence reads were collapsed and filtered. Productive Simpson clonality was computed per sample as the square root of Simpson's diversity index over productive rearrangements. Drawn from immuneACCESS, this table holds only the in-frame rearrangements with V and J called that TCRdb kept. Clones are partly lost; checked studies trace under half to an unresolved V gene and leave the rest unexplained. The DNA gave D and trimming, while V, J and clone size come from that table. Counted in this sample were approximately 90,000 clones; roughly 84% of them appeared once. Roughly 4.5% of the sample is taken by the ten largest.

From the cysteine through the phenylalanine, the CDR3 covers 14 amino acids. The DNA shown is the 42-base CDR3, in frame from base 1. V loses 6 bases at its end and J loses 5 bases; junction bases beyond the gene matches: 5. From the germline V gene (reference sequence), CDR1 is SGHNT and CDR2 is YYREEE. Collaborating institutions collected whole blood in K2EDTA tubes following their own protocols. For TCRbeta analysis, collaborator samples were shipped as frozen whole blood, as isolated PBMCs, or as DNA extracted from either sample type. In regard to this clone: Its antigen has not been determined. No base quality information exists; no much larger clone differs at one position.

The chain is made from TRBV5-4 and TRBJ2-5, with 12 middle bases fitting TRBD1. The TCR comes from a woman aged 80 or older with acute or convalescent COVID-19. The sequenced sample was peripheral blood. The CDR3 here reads CASTKGQGAETQYF. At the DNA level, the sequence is TGTGCCAGCACCAAGGGACAGGGGGCGGAGACCCAGTACTTC.